Shown below are 16 T cell receptor beta chains from a single sample sequenced in a study of blood T cells in healthy people across ages. A second PCR of roughly 7 to 11 cycles used a sample-barcoded 5' primer and a J-beta primer mix. TCRdb reanalysed the 5' RACE reads using MiXCR and keeps one entry per CDR3 protein. The sample carries more than 800,000 distinct CDR3 sequences, 29% recorded once. The sample comprised blood. The receptors shown here come from an elderly woman in good health.

About this clonotype: This clone may be a read error of a much larger clone one base away. The CDR3 region is CASSDRGGTRGEQFF. The CDR3 DNA sequence: TGTGCCAGCAGCGACCGAGGGGGGACGAGGGGTGAGCAGTTCTTC. This chain links TRBV25-1 with TRBJ2-1; D might be TRBD1 or TRBD2, each matching 6 bases. Trimming pared 6 bases from V and 9 bases from J, leaving 21 bases between. The CDR3 has 15 residues. Germline V gene data show CDR1 as MGHDK and CDR2 as SYGVNS.

Of note for this clonotype: Being one base from a much bigger clone, this may be a read error. CDR3 in DNA: TGTGCCATCAGATCCTCGGGGGGGAACGCTGAAGCTTTCTTT. It specifies CAIRSSGGNAEAFF. This rearrangement joins TRBV10-3 to TRBJ1-1; D is possibly TRBD1 (5 bases). Germline V gene data show CDR1 as ENHRY and CDR2 as SYGVKD. This CDR3 spans 14 amino acids.

There are a few counts of this clonotype. This chain links TRBV5-1 with TRBJ2-6; D remains unclear. CDR1 and CDR2 (germline): SGHRS, YFSETQ. V was cut by 0 bases and J by 2 bases, with 15 bases left in between. The CDR3 sequence is 18 residues long. The CDR3 region is CASSLATNSFAGANVLTF. CDR3 DNA sequence: TGCGCCAGCAGCTTGGCGACAAATTCCTTCGCTGGGGCCAACGTCCTGACTTTC.

This clonotype was counted a single time. It may be a read error: a sequence one base away is much more abundant. This chain links TRBV24-1 with TRBJ2-3; D ambiguous. The better agreement between TRBJ1-5 and the DNA end casts doubt on the J call. CDR3 length: 12 amino acids. The germline V gene has CDR1 KGHDR and CDR2 SFDVKD. The chain's CDR3 is CATSDADAEQHF. The CDR3 DNA follows: TGTGCCACCAGTGATGCCGACGCAGAGCAGCATTTT.

A few counts support this clonotype. The chain is built from TRBV7-9 and TRBJ2-4; TRBD1 aligns across 10 bases. The V and J ends lost 5 bases and 0 bases, in that order; junction bases with no gene match: 13. CDR3 length: 19 amino acids. The germline gives CDR1 SEHNR, CDR2 FQNEAQ (reference sequence). The CDR3 spells CASSPPRGTGDVAKNIQYF. The CDR3 DNA reads as TGTGCCAGCAGCCCTCCCAGGGGGACAGGGGATGTAGCCAAAAACATTCAGTACTTC.

This clonotype showed up many times. This chain links TRBV6-1 with TRBJ2-7, with 8 bases identical to TRBD1. J gave up 4 bases and V 8 bases, and 10 bases lay outside the gene matches. The length of the CDR3 is 14 residues. CDR1 and CDR2 from the germline V gene are MNHNS and SASEGT. CDR3 protein: CASESRTGFYEQYF. The CDR3, as DNA: TGTGCCAGCGAATCGCGGACAGGGTTTTACGAGCAGTACTTC.

This clonotype appeared many times. CDR3 sequence reads: CSAPEGVSYNEQFF. As DNA, the CDR3 is TGCAGTGCCCCGGAGGGGGTCTCCTACAATGAGCAGTTCTTC. V and J are TRBV20-1 and TRBJ2-1; D may correspond to TRBD1 or TRBD2 (6 bases each). The germline V and J ends were trimmed by 6 bases and 0 bases, with 12 bases remaining between them. This CDR3 comprises 14 residues. Germline loops: CDR1 DFQATT, CDR2 SNEGSKA (reference sequence).

J is TRBJ2-3 and V is TRBV7-2; no clear D gene. Germline loops: CDR1 SGHTA, CDR2 FQGNSA. Trimming removed 6 bases at V and 2 bases at J, with 9 bases between. The CDR3 loop spans 13 amino acids. The DNA of the CDR3 is TGTGCCAGCAGGGTTGGGGTCACAGATACGCAGTATTTT. Protein: CASRVGVTDTQYF.

Comment on this clonotype: At one end, the junction sequence differs from germline, possibly due to a read error. The chain uses TRBV7-2 and TRBJ2-3; perhaps D is TRBD1 or TRBD2 (5 bases each). CDR3 size: 10 residues. In germline, CDR1 is SGHTA, CDR2 FQGNSA. CDR3 nucleotide sequence: TGTGCCAGCAGCCCTCGGGGCCCTCTCTTT. Protein sequence: CASSPRGPLF.

Many counts were recorded for this clonotype. This sequence joins TRBV5-1 and TRBJ1-2, with D maybe TRBD1 (5 bases). This CDR3 spans 14 amino acids. V lost 6 bases, J lost 3 bases, and 15 bases lay in between. CDR1 is SGHRS and CDR2 is YFSETQ in the germline V gene. CDR3 in amino acids: CASTVSGTDYGYTF. The CDR3 region has the DNA TGCGCCAGCACAGTGTCTGGGACGGACTATGGCTACACCTTC. Supplemented by reference TRBV5-1 and TRBJ1-2, the full variable domain reads KAGVTQTPRYLIKTRGQQVTLSCSPISGHRSVSWYQQTPGQGLQFLFEYFSETQRNKGNFPGRFSGRQFSNSRSEMNVSTLELGDSALYLCASTVSGTDYGYTFGSGTRLTVV.

This clonotype has only a few counts. The V gene is TRBV29-1, the J gene TRBJ1-2; TRBD1 aligns across 9 bases. The germline V gene encodes CDR1 SQVTM and CDR2 ANQGSEA. The CDR3 has 12 residues. V was pared by 8 bases and J by 2 bases, with 3 bases of the junction left unmatched. The CDR3, as DNA: TGCAGCTACGGACAGGGGAACTATGGCTACACCTTC. This codes for CSYGQGNYGYTF.

The genes are TRBV20-1 and TRBJ1-1; D might be TRBD1 (6 bases). CDR3 length: 12 residues. The V gene's germline CDR1 is DFQATT and CDR2 SNEGSKA (reference sequence). V lost 6 bases and J lost 1, with 9 bases in between. CDR3 in DNA: TGCAGTGCCCAGACAGGGAACACTGAAGCTTTCTTT. It encodes CSAQTGNTEAFF.

In this sample, this clonotype turned up many times. The J gene is TRBJ2-5, the V gene TRBV7-2; 7 bases align to TRBD1. The CDR3 is 12 amino acids. Germline CDR1 and CDR2: SGHTA and FQGNSA. V was clipped by 7 bases and J by 5 bases; unmatched bases: 4. The CDR3 bases are TGTGCCAGCAACGACAGGGACGAGACCCAGTACTTC. This sequence encodes CASNDRDETQYF.

Ten or more counts support this clonotype. V and J are TRBV6-5 and TRBJ2-3; 7 nucleotides align to TRBD2. V trimming: 4 bases; J trimming: 2 bases; junction bases outside the gene matches: 3. Germline loops: CDR1 MNHEY, CDR2 SVGAGI. This CDR3 has 14 amino acids. Written as DNA, the CDR3 is TGTGCCAGCAGTTCGCGGGGGATCACAGATACGCAGTATTTT. Residues: CASSSRGITDTQYF.

V is TRBV11-2 and J is TRBJ1-1; the D is unclear. In germline, CDR1 is SGHAT, CDR2 FQNNGV. Trimming stripped 7 bases from V and 3 bases from J, with 18 bases between. CDR3 length equals 15 residues. CDR3 in DNA: TGTGCCAGCAAATCCCCCACAGAACCGTACACTGAAGCTTTCTTT. Its translation is CASKSPTEPYTEAFF.

This clonotype was seen a handful of times. The V call is TRBV12-3 or TRBV12-4, the J call TRBJ1-1; TRBD1 is a possible D gene (5 bases). This CDR3 is 15 amino acids long. V lost 4 bases, J lost 4 bases, and 16 bases lay in between. Here the CDR3 reads CASSSEGRWSTEAFF. The CDR3 nucleotides are TGTGCCAGCAGTTCTGAGGGACGGTGGAGCACTGAAGCTTTCTTT.